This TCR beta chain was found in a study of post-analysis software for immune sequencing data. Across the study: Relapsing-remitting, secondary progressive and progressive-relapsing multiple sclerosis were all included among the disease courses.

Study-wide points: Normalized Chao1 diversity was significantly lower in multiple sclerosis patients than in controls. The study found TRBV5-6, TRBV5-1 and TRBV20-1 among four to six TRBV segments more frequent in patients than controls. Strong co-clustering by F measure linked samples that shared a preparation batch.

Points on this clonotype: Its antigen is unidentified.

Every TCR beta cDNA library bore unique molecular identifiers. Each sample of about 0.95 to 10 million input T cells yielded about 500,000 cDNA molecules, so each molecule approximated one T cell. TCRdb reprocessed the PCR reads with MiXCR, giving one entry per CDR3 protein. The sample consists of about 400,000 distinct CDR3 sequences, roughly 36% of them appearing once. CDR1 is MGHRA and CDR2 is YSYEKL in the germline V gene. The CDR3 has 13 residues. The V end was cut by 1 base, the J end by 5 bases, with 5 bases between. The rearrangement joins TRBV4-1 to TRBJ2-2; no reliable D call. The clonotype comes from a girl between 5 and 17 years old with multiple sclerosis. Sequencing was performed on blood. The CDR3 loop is CASSQVVTGELFF. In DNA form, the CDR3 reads TGCGCCAGCAGCCAAGTGGTAACCGGGGAGCTGTTTTTT.